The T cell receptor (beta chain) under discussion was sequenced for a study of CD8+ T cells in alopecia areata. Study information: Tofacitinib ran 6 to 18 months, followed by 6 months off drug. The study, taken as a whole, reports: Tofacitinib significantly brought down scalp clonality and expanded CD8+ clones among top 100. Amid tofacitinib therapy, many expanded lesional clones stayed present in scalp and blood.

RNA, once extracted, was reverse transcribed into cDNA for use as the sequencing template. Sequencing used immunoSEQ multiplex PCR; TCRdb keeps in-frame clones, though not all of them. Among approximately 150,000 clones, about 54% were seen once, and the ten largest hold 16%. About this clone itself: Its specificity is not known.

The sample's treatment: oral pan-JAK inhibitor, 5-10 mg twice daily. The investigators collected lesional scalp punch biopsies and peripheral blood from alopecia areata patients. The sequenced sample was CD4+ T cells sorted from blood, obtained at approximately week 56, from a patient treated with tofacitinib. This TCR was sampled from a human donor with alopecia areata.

The CDR3, as DNA: TGTGCCAGCAAAGGCCGAGCGGGGCCCACAGATACGCAGTATTTT. Translating gives CASKGRAGPTDTQYF. The V call is TRBV2, the J call TRBJ2-3; 7 bases agree with TRBD2. CDR3 length equals 15 residues. Germline values: CDR1 SNHLY, CDR2 FYNNEI. V dropped 7 bases and J dropped 2; count of bases not matched to a gene: 9.